Detailed here is one T cell receptor (beta chain). What it recognizes is unknown. This sample was taken from a study of T-cell reconstitution after alpha-beta-depleted transplantation in children. Study conclusions and caveats: Newly made T cells mostly supplied T-cell counts and diversity one year after transplant. Expanded clones from the graft, numbering several hundred, reportedly supplied alpha-beta T cells about two months after transplant.

V lost 1 base to trimming and J lost 2 bases, with 15 bases between them. CDR1 and CDR2 (germline): SGHVS, FNYEAQ. This CDR3 is 17 amino acids long. As it was prepared, the TCRbeta library received unique molecular identifiers. TCRdb recomputed calls from the PCR reads with MiXCR, one row per CDR3 protein. The sample consists of a few hundred thousand distinct CDR3 sequences, over 20% of them appearing once. Sequencing was performed on PBMCs, taken before TCRalphabeta/CD19-depleted stem cell transplant. The chain combines TRBV7-6 with TRBJ2-1; D is perhaps TRBD2 (6 bases). The origin of this receptor is a boy under three years old with Wiskott-Aldrich syndrome, due to receive a stem cell transplant. The CDR3 loop is CASSLGAHGSAYNEQFF. For the CDR3, the DNA is TGTGCCAGCAGCTTAGGGGCGCACGGGAGTGCCTACAATGAGCAGTTCTTC.